Presented here are 31 T cell receptor beta chains from one specimen sequenced in a study of breast tumors, draining lymph nodes, adjacent tissues (dated by TCRdb to between 2015 and 2016). The library came from multiplex PCR. Instrument used: Illumina HiSeq 2000. TCRdb applied fastp at Q25 and MiXCR to the public reads, then kept only in-frame beta chains. Every distinct CDR3 protein forms one entry, paired with its most common genes and DNA. The sample yields approximately 300,000 distinct CDR3 sequences; 30% to 35% were counted once. The ten largest clones take up 1.1% of the sample. The lymph node samples were taken from the axillary draining lymph nodes of breast cancer patients. Sequenced input: axillary lymph node tissue. Source of these receptors: a female donor with breast cancer. Some clones in this sample may be carry-over from other donors' samples.

This clonotype was counted between two and nine times. A much larger clone differs by one base, so this may be a read error. The V call is TRBV5-6, the J call TRBJ2-1, with D unresolved. This CDR3 comprises 11 residues. CDR1 is SGHDT, CDR2 YYEEEE, per germline. The CDR3 DNA reads TGTACCAGCAGCTCCCGGGTTGAGCAGTTCTTC. Translating gives CTSSSRVEQFF.

The chain couples TRBV20-1 to TRBJ2-7; 10 nucleotides line up with TRBD1. Germline V CDR1 and CDR2: DFQATT, SNEGSKA (reference sequence). J gave up 6 bases and V 0 bases, and 11 bases lay outside the gene matches. This CDR3 is 16 amino acids long. CDR3 loop: CSARDKPGQGRLEQYF. CDR3 in DNA: TGCAGTGCTAGAGACAAACCGGGACAGGGGAGGCTCGAGCAGTACTTC.

The table lists this clonotype with many counts. V usage is TRBV19 and J usage is TRBJ2-7; D possibly corresponds to TRBD1 (6 bases). V was shortened by 3 bases and J by 3 bases, with 12 bases between the two germline ends. There are 14 residues in the CDR3. Germline V gene data show CDR1 as LNHDA and CDR2 as SQIVND (reference sequence). The CDR3 protein is CASSIPGQFYEQYF. CDR3 DNA sequence: TGTGCCAGTAGTATCCCCGGACAGTTCTACGAGCAGTACTTC.

There are a few counts of this clonotype. The gene calls are TRBV3-1 and TRBJ2-7, with a weak D call TRBD1 (5 bases). Trimming removed 7 bases from V and 4 bases from J, with 14 bases in between. CDR1 is LGHDT, CDR2 YNNKEL, per germline (reference sequence). This CDR3 is 13 amino acids long. CDR3 in DNA: TGTGCCAGCACGCCCAAGGGGCGGTACGAGCAGTACTTC. Translation gives CASTPKGRYEQYF.

In its sample, this clonotype was seen many times. The rearrangement links TRBV10-1 to TRBJ2-2; D ambiguous. CDR1 WNHNN and CDR2 SYGVQD come from the germline V gene (reference sequence). This CDR3 comprises 14 residues. The V end was cut by 5 bases, the J end by 6 bases, with 13 bases between. The CDR3 is CASSSLGPAGELFF. As DNA, the CDR3 is TGCGCCAGCAGTTCCCTCGGACCGGCCGGGGAGCTGTTTTTT.

Points on this clonotype: A much larger clone is a single base away; this may be a read error. The conserved phenylalanine or tryptophan normally closing the CDR3 is absent here, so this likely arose from a read error. This chain links TRBV19 with TRBJ1-2, with a possible D match to TRBD1 (5 bases). V lost 4 bases and J lost 4, with 16 bases in between. The CDR3 contains 15 residues. Germline lookup yields CDR1 LNHDA and CDR2 SQIVND (reference sequence). This CDR3 is CASSKGSDSTYGYTL. CDR3 DNA sequence: TGTGCCAGTAGTAAGGGGAGCGACAGCACCTATGGCTACACCCTC.

About this clonotype: This may arise from a read error, as a much more abundant clone is one base away. This rearrangement joins TRBV6-2 or TRBV6-3 to TRBJ2-2; no definite D call. Germline V gene data show CDR1 as MNHEY and CDR2 as SVGEGT. V lost 2 bases to trimming and J lost 1 base, with 5 bases between them. The CDR3 runs to 14 residues. The CDR3 region is CASSYNRNTGELFF. The CDR3 nucleotides are TGTGCCAGCAGTTACAACAGGAACACCGGGGAGCTGTTTTTT.

With regard to this clonotype: A much bigger clone sits one base away, suggesting this may be a read error. The chain recombines TRBV19 with TRBJ2-1, with 7 bases fitting TRBD2. CDR3 length: 16 residues. Germline loops: CDR1 LNHDA, CDR2 SQIVND (reference sequence). The CDR3 bases are TGTGCCAGTAGTATAACAGGCGGGAGCTCCTACAGTGAGCAGTTCTTC. This encodes CASSITGGSSYSEQFF.

This clonotype was seen more than once but under ten times. A read error may explain this, as a much larger clone is one base away. V gene TRBV4-1 combines with J gene TRBJ2-2, with D perhaps matching TRBD1 (5 bases). The CDR3 has 14 residues. Germline-derived CDR1 and CDR2 are MGHRA and YSYEKL. The CDR3 nucleotides are TGCGCCAGCGGCCAAGCCAGGGACACCGGGGAGCTGTTTTTT. Its translation is CASGQARDTGELFF.

This clonotype was found a few times. V and J are TRBV6-5 and TRBJ2-5, with 10 bases lining up with TRBD1. With 5 bases clipped from V and 1 base from J, the junction kept 10 bases outside the gene matches. Germline assignment: CDR1 MNHEY and CDR2 SVGAGI. This CDR3 contains 17 residues. In DNA, the CDR3 is TGTGCCAGCAGTAAACGGATCGGGACAGGGGCCCAAGAGACCCAGTACTTC. Its protein is CASSKRIGTGAQETQYF.

This clonotype was observed many times. The genes are TRBV7-3 and TRBJ2-5, with TRBD1 matching 9 bases. This CDR3 contains 17 residues. The germline CDR1 and CDR2 sequences are SGHTA and FQGTGA. With V trimmed by 2 bases and J by 2 bases, 9 bases remained unmatched. In DNA form, the CDR3 reads TGTGCCAGCAGCTTAGAAAACTGTGGGACAGGGCAAGAGACCCAGTACTTC. It translates to CASSLENCGTGQETQYF.

In its sample, this clonotype was seen many times. The chain uses TRBV2 and TRBJ2-7; weak D call: TRBD2 (6 bases). Trimming shortened V by 11 bases and J by 3 bases, and 17 bases separated the two germline ends. CDR1 is SNHLY and CDR2 is FYNNEI in the germline V gene. The CDR3 is 13 residues long. The DNA of the CDR3 is TGTGCCGCGCGCGGCGGGGAGAACTACGAGCAGTACTTC. It translates to CAARGGENYEQYF.

The chain is built from TRBV7-2 and TRBJ2-7, with a possible D match to TRBD2 (5 bases). The CDR3 extends over 12 amino acids. Trimming stripped 7 bases from V and 4 bases from J, with 11 bases between. Germline values: CDR1 SGHTA, CDR2 FQGNSA. CDR3 in amino acids: CASNLARYEQYF. The CDR3 DNA follows: TGTGCCAGCAACCTAGCACGGTACGAGCAGTACTTC.

This sequence joins TRBV14 and TRBJ2-2, with 7 bases aligning to TRBD1. Germline lookup yields CDR1 SGHDN and CDR2 FVKESK. After removal of 2 bases from V and 4 bases from J, the junction contained 16 bases not matched to a gene. The length of the CDR3 is 19 residues. The CDR3 sequence is CASSQIFTTGTVTTGELFF. The CDR3 coding sequence is TGTGCCAGCAGCCAAATCTTCACGACCGGGACAGTAACCACCGGGGAGCTGTTTTTT.

The CDR3 DNA follows: TGTGCCTGGAGTATCCCAGGGGTTGTCTACGAGCAGTACTTC. Translation: CAWSIPGVVYEQYF. The chain uses TRBV30 and TRBJ2-7, with a weak D call TRBD1 (6 bases). The CDR3 length is 14 residues. CDR1 is GTSNPN and CDR2 is SVGIG in the germline V gene (reference sequence). Trimming took 2 bases from V and 3 from J, leaving 14 bases between them.

In the case of this clonotype: This may be a read error, as it is one base from a much larger clone. V usage is TRBV6-1 and J usage is TRBJ1-6; D might be TRBD1 (6 bases). CDR3 length: 16 residues. CDR1 MNHNS and CDR2 SASEGT come from the germline V gene. The CDR3 sequence is CASRNRGAGYNSPLYF. The DNA of the CDR3 is TGTGCCAGCAGGAACCGGGGGGCTGGTTATAATTCACCCCTCTACTTT.

The V call is TRBV12-3 or TRBV12-4, the J call TRBJ1-2; D might be TRBD1 (6 bases). The CDR3 contains 15 residues. The ends were cut back, 8 bases at V and 4 bases at J, with 20 bases in the middle. The CDR3 nucleotides read TGTGCCAGCCACCGACTTGGGGGCCAGCCCTATGGCTACACCTTC. Protein sequence: CASHRLGGQPYGYTF.

With regard to this clonotype: A single base separates this from a much larger clone, so it may be a read error. This sequence joins TRBV5-6 and TRBJ1-2, with D perhaps matching TRBD1 (5 bases). The CDR3 loop spans 14 amino acids. Trimming removed 3 bases at V and 4 bases at J, with 13 bases between. The V gene's germline CDR1 is SGHDT and CDR2 YYEEEE. The CDR3 protein is CASSSSGPPYGYTF. As DNA, the CDR3 is TGTGCCAGCAGCTCGTCGGGACCCCCCTATGGCTACACCTTC.

Many counts were recorded for this clonotype. In nucleotides, the CDR3 is TGCGCCAGCAGCCAAGGGAGGGGAGAGACCCAGTACTTC. As protein: CASSQGRGETQYF. The chain employs TRBV4-3 and TRBJ2-5, with a weak D call TRBD2 (6 bases). The CDR3 runs 13 residues. V shed 1 base and J shed 4 bases, with 7 bases lying between them. CDR1 LGHNA and CDR2 YSLEER come from the germline V gene.

This clonotype was detected only once. Relative to the germline gene, one junction end is altered; a read error may explain this. The rearrangement uses TRBV5-1 and TRBJ2-1; TRBD2 matches at 7 bases. Germline CDR1 and CDR2: SGHRS and YFSETQ. The CDR3 spans 16 residues. The CDR3 DNA reads as TGCGCCAGCAGCCCCCCCGCGGGAGAGCCTTACAATGAGCAGCTCTTC. Translated, it gives CASSPPAGEPYNEQLF.

This clonotype has a single count. This chain connects TRBV5-1 to TRBJ1-2; D is possibly TRBD1 (6 bases). Trimming stripped 4 bases from V and 8 bases from J, with 12 bases between. Germline V gene sequence: CDR1 SGHRS, CDR2 YFSETQ. The CDR3 loop spans 12 amino acids. The CDR3, as DNA: TGCGCCAGCAGCCCCGAGGGGGGCGGCTACACCTTC. Translation: CASSPEGGGYTF.

This clonotype has ten or more counts. The chain carries TRBV20-1 and TRBJ2-7; a weak D match, TRBD2 (5 bases). The germline V gene has CDR1 DFQATT and CDR2 SNEGSKA (reference sequence). The CDR3 covers 11 residues. V lost 3 bases and J lost 5, with 8 bases in between. CDR3 sequence reads: CSAREEHEQYF. The CDR3, as DNA: TGCAGTGCTAGGGAGGAACACGAGCAGTACTTC.

This clonotype occurred many times. The rearrangement uses TRBV20-1 and TRBJ2-7, with 13 bases that match TRBD2. Germline lookup yields CDR1 DFQATT and CDR2 SNEGSKA (reference sequence). The trim removed 4 bases at V and 2 bases at J, leaving 5 bases unmatched. This CDR3 is 15 amino acids long. CDR3 sequence reads: CSATLGLAGAYEQYF. The CDR3 DNA sequence: TGCAGTGCTACCCTCGGACTAGCGGGGGCCTACGAGCAGTACTTC.

The chain employs TRBV30 and TRBJ1-2, with D perhaps matching TRBD1 (5 bases). Looked up from germline, CDR1 is GTSNPN and CDR2 is SVGIG (reference sequence). V was cut by 1 base and J by 7 bases, with 10 bases left in between. The CDR3 contains 12 residues. The CDR3 loop is CAWSGPRGGYTF. Written as DNA, the CDR3 is TGTGCCTGGAGTGGACCGAGGGGTGGCTACACCTTC.

This clonotype was counted only a few times. Its ends do not fully match the called genes, so a read error is possible. The V gene is TRBV6-5, the J gene TRBJ2-5; D is uncertain. Germline V gene data show CDR1 as MNHEY and CDR2 as SVGAGI. This CDR3 region has 16 residues. The CDR3: CASSHSGVGFQETQYF. The CDR3 DNA is TGTGCCAGCAGTCACTCGGGTGTGGGGTTCCAAGAGACCCAGTACTTC.

This clonotype was counted ten times or more. V gene TRBV9 combines with J gene TRBJ2-2; 13 nucleotides align to TRBD2. Germline V gives CDR1 SGDLS, CDR2 YYNGEE. V was pared by 2 bases and J by 6 bases, with 4 bases of the junction left unmatched. The CDR3 length is 16 residues. The CDR3 here is CASSVGLAGESGELFF. The CDR3 DNA sequence: TGTGCCAGCAGCGTCGGACTAGCGGGAGAGTCCGGGGAGCTGTTTTTT.

This clonotype has at least ten counts. J is TRBJ2-2 and V is TRBV6-2 or TRBV6-3; D is possibly TRBD1 (6 bases). V lost 8 bases and J lost 7, with 11 bases in between. CDR3 size: 12 residues. Per germline, CDR1 MNHEY and CDR2 SVGEGT. CDR3 loop: CASLQGNGELFF. CDR3 coding DNA: TGTGCCAGCCTACAGGGAAACGGGGAGCTGTTTTTT.

The sample holds many counts of this clonotype. The V call is TRBV19, the J call TRBJ2-5, with TRBD2 matching 12 bases. Germline values: CDR1 LNHDA, CDR2 SQIVND (reference sequence). The V segment lost 4 bases and the J segment 3 bases; nucleotides outside the gene matches: 6. This CDR3 is 16 amino acids long. The CDR3 sequence is CASSKLAGGGEETQYF. CDR3 bases: TGTGCCAGTAGTAAGCTAGCGGGAGGGGGAGAAGAGACCCAGTACTTC.

This sequence joins TRBV6-2 or TRBV6-3 and TRBJ2-1; D is perhaps TRBD2 (6 bases). Per germline, CDR1 MNHEY and CDR2 SVGEGT. The V end lost 6 bases, the J end lost 3 bases, and 15 bases lay between the germline ends. This CDR3 is 15 amino acids long. CDR3 in amino acids: CASRSLGGLYNEQFF. CDR3 DNA: TGTGCCAGCAGATCTCTGGGGGGTCTCTACAATGAGCAGTTCTTC.

Regarding this clonotype: Since a much larger clone is just one base distant, this may be a read error. This chain links TRBV20-1 with TRBJ2-2; 8 bases map to TRBD2. Germline CDR1 and CDR2: DFQATT and SNEGSKA (reference sequence). This CDR3 comprises 17 residues. V dropped 1 base and J dropped 3; count of bases not matched to a gene: 10. CDR3 nucleotides: TGCAGTGCTAGAGTGGTGCGGGGGGACCCCGACACCGGGGAGCTGTTTTTT. This translates into CSARVVRGDPDTGELFF.

This clonotype appeared many times. The chain joins TRBV20-1 to TRBJ2-3; a possible D gene is TRBD2 (6 bases). This CDR3 is 16 amino acids long. The V and J ends lost 5 bases and 0 bases respectively, with 18 bases between them. CDR1 is DFQATT, CDR2 SNEGSKA, per germline (reference sequence). The CDR3 coding sequence is TGCAGTGCTGGACTATCAGCCGGGTCTAGCACAGATACGCAGTATTTT. Protein: CSAGLSAGSSTDTQYF.